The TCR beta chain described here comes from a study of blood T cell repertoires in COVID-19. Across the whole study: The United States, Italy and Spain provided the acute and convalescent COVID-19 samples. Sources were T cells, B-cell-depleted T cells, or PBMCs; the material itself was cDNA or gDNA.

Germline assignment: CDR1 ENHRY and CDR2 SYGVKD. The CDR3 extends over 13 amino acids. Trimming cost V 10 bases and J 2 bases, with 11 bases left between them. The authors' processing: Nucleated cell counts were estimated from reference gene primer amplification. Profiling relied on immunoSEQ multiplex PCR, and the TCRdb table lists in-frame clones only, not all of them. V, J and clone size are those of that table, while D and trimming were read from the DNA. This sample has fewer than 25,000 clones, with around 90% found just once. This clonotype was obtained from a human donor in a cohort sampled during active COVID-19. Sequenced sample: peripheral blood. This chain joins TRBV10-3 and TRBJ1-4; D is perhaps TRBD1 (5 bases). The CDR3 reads CATKGRTNEKLFF. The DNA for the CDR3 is TGTGCCACCAAGGGGCGGACTAATGAAAAACTGTTTTTT.